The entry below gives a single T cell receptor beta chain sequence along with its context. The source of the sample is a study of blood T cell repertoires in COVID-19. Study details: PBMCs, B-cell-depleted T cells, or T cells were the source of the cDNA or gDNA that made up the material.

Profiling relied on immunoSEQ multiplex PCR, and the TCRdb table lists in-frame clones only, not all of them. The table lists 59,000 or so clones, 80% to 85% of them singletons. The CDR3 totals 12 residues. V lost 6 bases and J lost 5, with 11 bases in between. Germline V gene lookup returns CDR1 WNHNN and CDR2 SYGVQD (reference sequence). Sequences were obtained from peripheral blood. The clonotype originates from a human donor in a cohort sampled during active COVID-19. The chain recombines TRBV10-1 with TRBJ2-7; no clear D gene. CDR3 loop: CASRNTNNEQYF. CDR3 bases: TGCGCCAGCAGAAACACCAACAACGAGCAGTACTTC.